The count of the clone carrying this T cell receptor beta chain is one. Antigen: not known. Within the sample, other DNA sequences also encode this same CDR3. Treatment specified: around 19 received Ad26.COV2.S at low or high dose, single or two shots; 5 received placebo; per-sample allocation not given. It was on day 63 after the first vaccine or placebo injection that samples were taken. A Boston adult aged 18-55 years was the donor. Between the trimmed V and J ends, which lost 2 bases and 4 bases, there was a span of 9 bases. Germline loops: CDR1 MNHEY, CDR2 SMNVEV (reference sequence). This CDR3 comprises 13 residues. This record comes from a study of Ad26.COV2.S vaccination and SARS-CoV-2 variants. Study-wide points: Recipients given vaccine exceeded placebo recipients in spike-specific TCR breadth. Responses of spike-specific T cells (both CD8+ and CD4+) reportedly showed substantial breadth after vaccination.

Generated by immunoSEQ multiplex PCR, the TCRdb table keeps only in-frame clones and is missing some. The profile shows hundreds of thousands of clones, more than 70% of them singletons. The source material was peripheral blood, sampled in a trial of Ad26.COV2.S vaccine versus placebo. The rearrangement uses TRBV27 and TRBJ2-7, with D possibly matching TRBD2 (5 bases). The TCR was taken from a person aged 18-60 years who received the Ad26.COV2.S COVID-19 vaccine or a placebo. The DNA for the CDR3 is TGTGCCAGCAGTTTAACTTCGGGATACGAGCAGTACTTC. It yields the protein CASSLTSGYEQYF.